These 23 T cell receptor beta chains originate from one sample sequenced in a study of T cell responses to AZD1222 COVID-19 vaccine. Profiling relied on immunoSEQ multiplex PCR, and the TCRdb table lists in-frame clones only, not all of them. The data show more than 30,000 clones, with 80% to 95% seen just once and 45% to 50% held by the top ten. The sample here was peripheral blood, taken on day 0 of AZD1222 vaccination. The receptors derive from an adult in good health.

V and J are TRBV7-9 and TRBJ2-7, with D maybe TRBD1 (6 bases). The germline V and J ends were trimmed by 5 bases and 3 bases, with 14 bases remaining between them. The CDR3 loop spans 14 amino acids. Germline CDR1 is SEHNR and CDR2 is FQNEAQ (reference sequence). Written as DNA, the CDR3 is TGTGCCAGCAGCCTGGCTACAGGGTTCTACGAGCAGTACTTC. Its protein product is CASSLATGFYEQYF.

V gene TRBV2 combines with J gene TRBJ2-7; TRBD1 or TRBD2 may be the D gene (5 bases each). The CDR3 runs 14 residues. V was trimmed by 6 bases and J by 0 bases, leaving 12 bases between them. From germline, CDR1 is SNHLY and CDR2 FYNNEI. The CDR3 spells CASRSRGTSYEQYF. The CDR3 DNA follows: TGTGCCAGCAGGTCTCGGGGCACCTCCTACGAGCAGTACTTC.

The chain employs TRBV7-2 and TRBJ2-2, with TRBD1 identical over 7 bases. The trim removed 5 bases at V and 4 bases at J, leaving 7 bases unmatched. The CDR3 is 15 residues long. Germline V lookup: CDR1 SGHTA, CDR2 FQGNSA. CDR3 region: CASSVPQGFTGELFF. In DNA form, the CDR3 reads TGTGCCAGCAGCGTGCCACAGGGGTTCACCGGGGAGCTGTTTTTT.

The V call is TRBV5-4, the J call TRBJ1-4, with TRBD1 as a possible D gene (5 bases). V lost 4 bases and J 8 bases, leaving 21 bases between the germline ends. Germline CDR1 is SGHNT and CDR2 is YYREEE (reference sequence). The CDR3 runs to 16 residues. CDR3 loop: CASSPEPLGGREKLFF. CDR3 bases: TGTGCCAGCAGCCCAGAGCCTCTGGGGGGAAGGGAAAAACTGTTTTTT.

The chain uses TRBV19 and TRBJ1-1, with 10 positions matching TRBD1. J gave up 5 bases and V 5 bases, and 2 bases lay outside the gene matches. This CDR3 comprises 13 residues. Looked up from germline, CDR1 is LNHDA and CDR2 is SQIVND (reference sequence). The CDR3: CASSRDRGTEAFF. In nucleotides, the CDR3 is TGTGCCAGTAGTCGGGACAGGGGAACTGAAGCTTTCTTT.

This chain uses TRBV5-6 with TRBJ2-1, with D maybe TRBD2 (5 bases). CDR3 length equals 13 residues. Germline V gene data show CDR1 as SGHDT and CDR2 as YYEEEE. The V and J ends lost 2 bases and 7 bases respectively, with 10 bases between them. The CDR3 region is CASSFWTGNEQFF. CDR3 in DNA: TGTGCCAGCAGCTTCTGGACTGGTAATGAGCAGTTCTTC.

The chain carries TRBV3-1 (or the pseudogene TRBV3-2) and TRBJ2-5, with 9 bases identical to TRBD2. CDR1 is LGHDT, CDR2 YNNKEL, per germline (reference sequence). V was clipped by 3 bases and J by 6 bases; unmatched bases: 11. The CDR3 runs to 16 residues. The CDR3 loop is CASSHGAGGNGQTQYF. DNA for the CDR3: TGTGCCAGCAGCCACGGAGCGGGGGGAAACGGACAGACCCAGTACTTC.

The V gene is TRBV19, the J gene TRBJ1-5; D gene unclear. Germline V gene sequence: CDR1 LNHDA, CDR2 SQIVND (reference sequence). The CDR3 has 15 residues. Trimming left V 2 bases short and J 0 bases short, with 8 bases between. CDR3 in DNA: TGTGCCAGTAGTATACAGGAGACTAGCAATCAGCCCCAGCATTTT. It is translated as CASSIQETSNQPQHF.

The rearrangement links TRBV27 to TRBJ2-5; D is unresolved. V was clipped by 0 bases and J by 4 bases, with 6 bases between them. The CDR3 is 13 amino acids. Germline assignment: CDR1 MNHEY and CDR2 SMNVEV (reference sequence). The CDR3 DNA is TGTGCCAGCAGTTTATCAGGCCCAGAGACCCAGTACTTC. Its protein product is CASSLSGPETQYF.

V gene TRBV3-1 (or the pseudogene TRBV3-2) combines with J gene TRBJ1-6; D gene unclear. CDR3 size: 15 residues. V lost 6 bases to trimming and J lost 7 bases, with 16 bases between them. Germline values: CDR1 LGHDT, CDR2 YNNKEL (reference sequence). The DNA for the CDR3 is TGTGCCAGCAGGAGCCCCGGCCGGACGAATTCACCCCTCCACTTT. Protein sequence: CASRSPGRTNSPLHF.

This chain connects TRBV29-1 to TRBJ1-2, with D perhaps matching TRBD1 (6 bases). The CDR3 extends over 12 amino acids. Germline V gene lookup returns CDR1 SQVTM and CDR2 ANQGSEA. V lost 6 bases, J lost 2 bases, and 10 bases lay in between. CDR3 residues: CSVAGQNYGYTF. CDR3 nucleotides: TGCAGCGTGGCCGGACAGAACTATGGCTACACCTTC.

The chain carries TRBV23-1 and TRBJ1-2; 8 bases line up with TRBD1. TRBV23-1 is an ORF; its function is uncertain. CDR3 size: 18 residues. After removal of 2 bases from V and 1 base from J, the junction contained 12 bases not matched to a gene. The CDR3 spells CASSQLGTGATINYGYTF. The CDR3 region has the DNA TGCGCCAGCAGTCAACTTGGGACAGGCGCTACAATTAACTATGGCTACACCTTC.

The CDR3 reads CASSSTSGGAQYF. As DNA, the CDR3 is TGTGCCAGCAGTTCCACTAGCGGGGGGGCCCAGTACTTC. The chain carries TRBV6-2 or TRBV6-3 and TRBJ2-5; 13 bases map to TRBD2. The CDR3 is 13 amino acids. Germline CDR1 and CDR2: MNHEY and SVGEGT. V was clipped by 4 bases and J by 9 bases; unmatched bases: 2.

The J gene is TRBJ1-1, the V gene TRBV7-9; D might be TRBD1 (6 bases). Germline V gene lookup returns CDR1 SEHNR and CDR2 FQNEAQ (reference sequence). Trimming took 4 bases from V and 0 from J, leaving 12 bases between them. This CDR3 is built from 15 residues. Here the CDR3 reads CASSSRRDMNTEAFF. The CDR3 DNA follows: TGTGCCAGCAGCTCCCGGAGGGACATGAACACTGAAGCTTTCTTT.

The rearrangement uses TRBV3-1 (or the pseudogene TRBV3-2) and TRBJ1-1; 7 bases agree with TRBD1. The trim removed 4 bases at V and 1 base at J, leaving 0 bases unmatched. The CDR3 covers 13 residues. Germline lookup yields CDR1 LGHDT and CDR2 YNNKEL (reference sequence). The CDR3 sequence: CASSRQGNTEAFF. The CDR3 DNA sequence: TGTGCCAGCAGCCGACAGGGGAACACTGAAGCTTTCTTT.

V usage is TRBV5-6 and J usage is TRBJ1-1; perhaps TRBD1 as D (6 bases). Per germline, CDR1 SGHDT and CDR2 YYEEEE. The CDR3 runs 12 residues. Trimming shortened V by 4 bases and J by 4 bases, and 8 bases separated the two germline ends. Here the CDR3 reads CASSVQGTEAFF. The CDR3, as DNA: TGTGCCAGCAGCGTACAGGGCACTGAAGCTTTCTTT.

V and J are TRBV12-3 or TRBV12-4 and TRBJ2-2; D remains ambiguous. The CDR3 is 13 residues long. Trimming shortened V by 2 bases and J by 6 bases, and 7 bases separated the two germline ends. The CDR3 sequence: CASSLMYPGELFF. CDR3 coding DNA: TGTGCCAGCAGTTTAATGTATCCCGGGGAGCTGTTTTTT.

The gene calls are TRBV11-3 and TRBJ2-5; TRBD1 agrees at 7 bases. This CDR3 spans 14 amino acids. Germline V CDR1 and CDR2: SGHNT, YENEEA. V was clipped by 1 base and J by 2 bases; unmatched bases: 1. CDR3 loop: CASSLGGQQETQYF. Written as DNA, the CDR3 is TGTGCCAGCAGCTTAGGGGGACAGCAAGAGACCCAGTACTTC. Variable domain in full (rest from reference TRBV11-3 and TRBJ2-5): EAGVVQSPRYKIIEKKQPVAFWCNPISGHNTLYWYLQNLGQGPELLIRYENEEAVDDSQLPKDRFSAERLKGVDSTLKIQPAELGDSAVYLCASSLGGQQETQYFGPGTRLLVL.

This sequence joins TRBV6-5 and TRBJ1-2; maybe TRBD1 (5 bases). Germline values: CDR1 MNHEY, CDR2 SVGAGI. The germline V and J ends were trimmed by 6 bases and 0 bases, with 11 bases remaining between them. The CDR3 extends over 14 amino acids. The CDR3 DNA sequence: TGTGCCAGCAGGAGGGCAGGGACTAACTATGGCTACACCTTC. Its protein product is CASRRAGTNYGYTF.

This clone was detected a few times. The chain recombines TRBV28 with TRBJ1-6; TRBD1 matches at 7 bases. Germline V lookup: CDR1 MDHEN, CDR2 SYDVKM. V was clipped by 5 bases and J by 7 bases; unmatched bases: 5. The CDR3 is 14 amino acids. The CDR3 sequence: CASSQDRINSPLHF. CDR3 sequence (DNA): TGTGCCAGCAGTCAGGACAGGATCAATTCACCCCTCCACTTT.

The chain employs TRBV6-5 and TRBJ1-4; possibly TRBD1 for D (6 bases). The germline CDR1 and CDR2 sequences are MNHEY and SVGAGI. The CDR3 is 15 residues long. V was pared by 0 bases and J by 5 bases, with 10 bases between. The CDR3 is CASSYSGGRNEKLFF. The CDR3 DNA reads TGTGCCAGCAGTTACTCGGGGGGGCGGAATGAAAAACTGTTTTTT.

V gene TRBV5-1 combines with J gene TRBJ2-1, with 15 bases matching TRBD2. Germline trimming cut 5 bases from V and 2 bases from J; bases unmatched to any gene: 8. Germline V CDR1 and CDR2: SGHRS, YFSETQ. CDR3 length: 18 residues. The CDR3 DNA sequence: TGCGCCAGCAGATCGGGACTAGCGGGGGGTGCGGCCTACAATGAGCAGTTCTTC. It yields the protein CASRSGLAGGAAYNEQFF.

The chain has TRBV19 and TRBJ2-3, with D possibly TRBD1 on 7 matching bases. With 10 bases removed from V and 2 bases from J, the gap between germline ends came to 19 bases. From germline, CDR1 is LNHDA and CDR2 SQIVND (reference sequence). The CDR3 sequence is 15 residues long. The CDR3 DNA reads TGTGCCATTACGACAGGGACTCGCCCCACAGATACGCAGTATTTT. It encodes CAITTGTRPTDTQYF.